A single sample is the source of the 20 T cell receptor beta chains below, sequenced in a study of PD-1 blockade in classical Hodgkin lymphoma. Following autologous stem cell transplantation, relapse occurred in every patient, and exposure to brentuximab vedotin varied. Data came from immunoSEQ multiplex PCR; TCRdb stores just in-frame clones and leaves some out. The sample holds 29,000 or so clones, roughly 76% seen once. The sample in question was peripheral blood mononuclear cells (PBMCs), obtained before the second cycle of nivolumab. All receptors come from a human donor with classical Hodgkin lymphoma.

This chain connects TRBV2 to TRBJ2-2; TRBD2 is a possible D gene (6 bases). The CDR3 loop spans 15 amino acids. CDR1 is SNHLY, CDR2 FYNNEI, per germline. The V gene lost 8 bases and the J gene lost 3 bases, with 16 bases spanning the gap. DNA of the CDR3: TGTGCCAGCGCCAAAGGGACTTCCGACACCGGGGAGCTGTTTTTT. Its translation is CASAKGTSDTGELFF.

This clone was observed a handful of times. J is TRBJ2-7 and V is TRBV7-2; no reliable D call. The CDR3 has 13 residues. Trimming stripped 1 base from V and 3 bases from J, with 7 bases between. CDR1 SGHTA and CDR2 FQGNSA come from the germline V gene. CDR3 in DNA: TGTGCCAGCAGCTTAGAGAACGGCTACGAGCAGTACTTC. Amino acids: CASSLENGYEQYF.

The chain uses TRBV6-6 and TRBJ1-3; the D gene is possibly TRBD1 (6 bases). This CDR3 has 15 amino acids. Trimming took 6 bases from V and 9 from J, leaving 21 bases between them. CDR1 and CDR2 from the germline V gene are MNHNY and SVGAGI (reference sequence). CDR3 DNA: TGTGCCAGCAGCCCCACGGTCGCTGGAGGGGGCACCATATATTTT. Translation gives CASSPTVAGGGTIYF.

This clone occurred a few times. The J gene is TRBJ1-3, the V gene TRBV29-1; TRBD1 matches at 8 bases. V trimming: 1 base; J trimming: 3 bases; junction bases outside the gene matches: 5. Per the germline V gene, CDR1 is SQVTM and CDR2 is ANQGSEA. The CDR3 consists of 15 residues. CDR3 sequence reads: CSVEAGGAYGNTIYF. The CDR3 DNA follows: TGCAGCGTTGAAGCAGGGGGCGCTTATGGAAACACCATATATTTT.

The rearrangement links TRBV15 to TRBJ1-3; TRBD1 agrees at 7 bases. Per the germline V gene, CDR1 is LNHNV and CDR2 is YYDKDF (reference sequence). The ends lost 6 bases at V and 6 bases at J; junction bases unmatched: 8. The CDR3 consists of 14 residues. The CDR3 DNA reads TGTGCCACCAGTAAAACAGGGGAGGTAAACACCATATATTTT. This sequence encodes CATSKTGEVNTIYF. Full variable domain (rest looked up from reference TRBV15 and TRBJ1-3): DAMVIQNPRYQVTQFGKPVTLSCSQTLNHNVMYWYQQKSSQAPKLLFHYYDKDFNNEADTPDNFQSRRPNTSFCFLDIRSPGLGDTAMYLCATSKTGEVNTIYFGEGSWLTVV.

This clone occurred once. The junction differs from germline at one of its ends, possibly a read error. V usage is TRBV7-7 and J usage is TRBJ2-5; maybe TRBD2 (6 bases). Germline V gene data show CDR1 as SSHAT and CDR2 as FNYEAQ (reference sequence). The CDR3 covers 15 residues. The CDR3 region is CASSLEGLLWETQYF. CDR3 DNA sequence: TGTGCTAGCAGCTTAGAGGGACTGCTTTGGGAGACCCAGTACTTC.

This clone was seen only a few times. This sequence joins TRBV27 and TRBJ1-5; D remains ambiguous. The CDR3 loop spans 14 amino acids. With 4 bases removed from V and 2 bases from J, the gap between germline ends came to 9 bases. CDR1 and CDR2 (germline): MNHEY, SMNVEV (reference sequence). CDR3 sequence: CASSSREGNQPQHF. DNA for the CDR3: TGTGCCAGCAGTTCGAGGGAGGGCAATCAGCCCCAGCATTTT.

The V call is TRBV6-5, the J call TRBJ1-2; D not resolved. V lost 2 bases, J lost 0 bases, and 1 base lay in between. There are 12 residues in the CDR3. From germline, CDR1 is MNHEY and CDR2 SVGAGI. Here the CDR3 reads CASSYTNYGYTF. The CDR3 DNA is TGTGCCAGCAGTTACACTAACTATGGCTACACCTTC.

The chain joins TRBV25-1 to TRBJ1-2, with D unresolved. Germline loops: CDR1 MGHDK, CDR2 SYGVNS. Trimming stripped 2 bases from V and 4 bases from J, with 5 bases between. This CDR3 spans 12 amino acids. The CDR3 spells CASSEGVYGYTF. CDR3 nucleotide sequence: TGTGCCAGCAGTGAAGGGGTCTATGGCTACACCTTC.

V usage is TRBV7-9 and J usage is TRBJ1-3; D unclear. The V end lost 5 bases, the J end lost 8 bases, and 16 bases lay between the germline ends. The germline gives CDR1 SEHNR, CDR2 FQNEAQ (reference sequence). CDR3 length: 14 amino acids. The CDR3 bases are TGTGCCAGCAGCCCCTCGGGTGCCGGGTACACCATATATTTT. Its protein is CASSPSGAGYTIYF.

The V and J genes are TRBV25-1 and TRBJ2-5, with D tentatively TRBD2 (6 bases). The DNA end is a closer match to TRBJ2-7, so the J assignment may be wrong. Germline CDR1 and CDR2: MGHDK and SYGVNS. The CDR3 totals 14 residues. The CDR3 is CASSVGDWPYEQYF. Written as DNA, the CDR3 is TGTGCCAGCAGTGTCGGGGACTGGCCTTACGAGCAGTACTTC.

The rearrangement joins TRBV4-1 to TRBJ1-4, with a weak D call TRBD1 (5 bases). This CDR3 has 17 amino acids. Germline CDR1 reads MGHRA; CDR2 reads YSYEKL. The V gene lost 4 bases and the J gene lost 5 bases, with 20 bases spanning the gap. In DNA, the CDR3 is TGCGCCAGCAGCCCCACTTTCGTGAGAGGGGACAATGAAAAACTGTTTTTT. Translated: CASSPTFVRGDNEKLFF.

CDR3 bases: TGTGCCAGCAGTATATTAGCGGGGCCCTACAATGAGCAGTTCTTC. Its translation: CASSILAGPYNEQFF. The gene calls are TRBV6-5 and TRBJ2-1; 8 nucleotides agree with TRBD2. This CDR3 has 15 residues. Per germline, CDR1 MNHEY and CDR2 SVGAGI. Unmatched junction bases numbered 5, after V lost 5 bases and J lost 2 bases.

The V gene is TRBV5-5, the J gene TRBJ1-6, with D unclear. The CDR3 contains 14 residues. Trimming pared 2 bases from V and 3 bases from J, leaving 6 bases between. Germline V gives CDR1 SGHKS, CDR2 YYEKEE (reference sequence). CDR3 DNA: TGTGCCAGCAGCTTAGGGAACTATAATTCACCCCTCCACTTT. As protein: CASSLGNYNSPLHF.

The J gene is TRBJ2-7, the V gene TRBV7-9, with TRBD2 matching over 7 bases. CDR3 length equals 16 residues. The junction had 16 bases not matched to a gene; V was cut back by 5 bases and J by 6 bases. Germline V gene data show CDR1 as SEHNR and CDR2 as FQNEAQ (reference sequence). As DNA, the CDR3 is TGTGCCAGCAGCCGGGGGGAAGGCGGGCAGGGAGGCGAGCAGTACTTC. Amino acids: CASSRGEGGQGGEQYF.

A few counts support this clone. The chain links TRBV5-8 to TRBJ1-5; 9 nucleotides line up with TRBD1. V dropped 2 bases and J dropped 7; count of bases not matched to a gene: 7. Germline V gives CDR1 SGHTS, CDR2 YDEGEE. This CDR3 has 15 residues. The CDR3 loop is CASSLGDRVGQPQHF. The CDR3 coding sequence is TGTGCCAGCAGCTTAGGGGACAGGGTTGGACAGCCCCAGCATTTT.

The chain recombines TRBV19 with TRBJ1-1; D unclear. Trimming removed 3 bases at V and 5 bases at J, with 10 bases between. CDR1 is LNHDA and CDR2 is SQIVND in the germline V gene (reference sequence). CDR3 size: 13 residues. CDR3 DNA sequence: TGTGCCAGTAGTATGGTTTTAGATACTGAAGCTTTCTTT. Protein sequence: CASSMVLDTEAFF.

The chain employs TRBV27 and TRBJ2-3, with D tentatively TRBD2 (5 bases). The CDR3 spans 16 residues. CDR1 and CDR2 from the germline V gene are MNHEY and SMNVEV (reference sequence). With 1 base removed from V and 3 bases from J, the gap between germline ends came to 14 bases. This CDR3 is CASSLLGSFGTDTQYF. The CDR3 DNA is TGTGCCAGCAGTTTATTGGGGAGTTTTGGGACAGATACGCAGTATTTT.

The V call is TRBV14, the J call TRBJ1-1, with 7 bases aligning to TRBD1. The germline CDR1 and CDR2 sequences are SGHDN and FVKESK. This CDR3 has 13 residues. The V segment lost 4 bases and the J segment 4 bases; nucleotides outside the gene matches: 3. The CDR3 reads CASSPGGVTEAFF. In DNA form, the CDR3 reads TGTGCCAGCAGCCCAGGGGGGGTCACTGAAGCTTTCTTT.

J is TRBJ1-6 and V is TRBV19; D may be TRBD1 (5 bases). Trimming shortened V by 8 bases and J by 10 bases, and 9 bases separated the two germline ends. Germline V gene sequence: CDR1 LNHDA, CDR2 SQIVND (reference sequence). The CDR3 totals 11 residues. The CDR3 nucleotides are TGTGCCAGTGGGACGGGGTCACCCCTCCACTTT. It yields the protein CASGTGSPLHF.